Following are 26 T cell receptor beta chains from one sample sequenced in a study of beta chain features in type 1 diabetes. All of the isolated RNA was reverse transcribed, so expressed TCRB transcripts were sequenced. The repertoire was sequenced with immunoSEQ multiplex PCR; TCRdb's copy has only in-frame clones and lacks some. Of 350,000 to 450,000 clones in the sample, approximately 15% were seen once. Sequencing used naive CD4+ T cells from blood. The receptor set was obtained from a man younger than 45 in good health.

There are a few counts of this clone. This chain links TRBV6-5 with TRBJ1-4, with a possible D match to TRBD1 (6 bases). Per germline, CDR1 MNHEY and CDR2 SVGAGI. The V gene lost 11 bases and the J gene lost 3 bases, with 10 bases spanning the gap. The CDR3 extends over 12 amino acids. The CDR3, as DNA: TGTGCCTCAGGGGTTGCTAATGAAAAACTGTTTTTT. It translates to CASGVANEKLFF.

This clone has more than one count but fewer than ten. This chain's CDR3 is CASSIVPGQAFF. Here the CDR3 DNA reads TGTGCCAGTAGTATAGTACCAGGGCAAGCTTTCTTT. V usage is TRBV19 and J usage is TRBJ1-1; D perhaps matches TRBD1 (5 bases). V gave up 1 base and J gave up 9 bases, with 9 bases separating them. CDR1 is LNHDA and CDR2 is SQIVND in the germline V gene (reference sequence). This CDR3 is built from 12 residues.

This clone turned up a few times. The rearrangement uses TRBV7-2 and TRBJ2-3, with no clear D. CDR3 length equals 15 residues. V lost 2 bases and J lost 2, with 11 bases in between. Germline V CDR1 and CDR2: SGHTA, FQGNSA. CDR3 DNA: TGTGCCAGCAGCTTACGTCCAGACACCACAGATACGCAGTATTTT. It specifies CASSLRPDTTDTQYF.

The rearrangement links TRBV9 to TRBJ2-7; D is uncertain. With 0 bases removed from V and 0 bases from J, the gap between germline ends came to 10 bases. This CDR3 has 15 residues. Germline CDR1 reads SGDLS; CDR2 reads YYNGEE. The CDR3 loop is CASSVDLGSSYEQYF. The CDR3 DNA reads as TGTGCCAGCAGCGTAGACCTTGGCAGCTCCTACGAGCAGTACTTC.

This clone was observed a few times. J is TRBJ1-5 and V is TRBV2; D not resolved. This CDR3 contains 16 residues. In germline, CDR1 is SNHLY, CDR2 FYNNEI. V lost 8 bases to trimming and J lost 0 bases, with 17 bases between them. The DNA of the CDR3 is TGTGCCAGCTTAGCGAGAAAGGGTTATAGCAATCAGCCCCAGCATTTT. It translates to CASLARKGYSNQPQHF.

V usage is TRBV4-2 and J usage is TRBJ2-5; 14 nucleotides align to TRBD2. The CDR3 length is 17 residues. Germline trimming cut 1 base from V and 5 bases from J; bases unmatched to any gene: 6. CDR1 is LGHNA, CDR2 YNFKEQ, per germline. The CDR3 protein is CASSQVTSGRAVETQYF. Here the CDR3 DNA reads TGTGCCAGCAGCCAAGTGACTAGCGGGAGGGCCGTGGAGACCCAGTACTTC.

This clone has more than one count but fewer than ten. This rearrangement joins TRBV7-2 to TRBJ2-7; D gene unclear. Trimming removed 6 bases from V and 12 bases from J, with 15 bases in between. Germline CDR1 SGHTA, CDR2 FQGNSA. The CDR3 totals 11 residues. Written as DNA, the CDR3 is TGTGCCAGCAGTCCCAAAGGTCGTCGGTACTTC. Amino acids: CASSPKGRRYF.

The chain recombines TRBV30 with TRBJ2-5, with D perhaps TRBD1 or TRBD2 (6 bases each). V lost 4 bases, J lost 5 bases, and 17 bases lay in between. Germline CDR1 and CDR2: GTSNPN and SVGIG (reference sequence). CDR3 length: 14 residues. This CDR3 is CAWTAGLQGETQYF. The CDR3 DNA reads as TGTGCCTGGACCGCGGGACTTCAGGGGGAGACCCAGTACTTC. Full variable domain (missing parts from reference TRBV30 and TRBJ2-5): SQTIHQWPATLVQPVGSPLSLECTVEGTSNPNLYWYRQAAGRGLQLLFYSVGIGQISSEVPQNLSASRPQDRQFILSSKKLLLSDSGFYLCAWTAGLQGETQYFGPGTRLLVL.

The V gene is TRBV9, the J gene TRBJ2-2, with 7 bases identical to TRBD2. The V segment lost 6 bases and the J segment 0 bases; nucleotides outside the gene matches: 5. In germline, CDR1 is SGDLS, CDR2 YYNGEE. The CDR3 contains 15 residues. CDR3 DNA: TGTGCCAGCACCCCCCGGGGGGCGAACACCGGGGAGCTGTTTTTT. This translates into CASTPRGANTGELFF.

J is TRBJ1-5 and V is TRBV7-8; a possible D gene is TRBD1 (5 bases). The germline V gene has CDR1 SGHVS and CDR2 FQNEAQ. The CDR3 runs 13 residues. V lost 5 bases and J lost 4, with 9 bases in between. In DNA, the CDR3 is TGTGCCAGCAGCCCCGACAGAAATCAGCCCCAGCATTTT. Protein sequence: CASSPDRNQPQHF.

This clone was seen only a few times. V usage is TRBV27 and J usage is TRBJ1-1; 10 bases fit TRBD1. Germline V gene lookup returns CDR1 MNHEY and CDR2 SMNVEV (reference sequence). CDR3 length equals 13 residues. Trimming removed 6 bases from V and 11 bases from J; junction bases left unmatched: 9. The CDR3 DNA reads TGTGCCAGCAGCGGACAGGGGGTGCGTATGGCTTTCTTT. Translating it yields CASSGQGVRMAFF.

The V and J genes are TRBV5-1 and TRBJ2-1, with 10 bases identical to TRBD1. After removal of 4 bases from V and 6 bases from J, the junction contained 7 bases not matched to a gene. Germline V lookup: CDR1 SGHRS, CDR2 YFSETQ. The CDR3 is 15 amino acids. CDR3 in DNA: TGCGCCAGCAGCATCCGGGACAGGGGTCCCAATGAGCAGTTCTTC. Amino acids: CASSIRDRGPNEQFF.

This clone was seen ten or more times. This chain links TRBV9 with TRBJ2-1, with 7 bases that match TRBD2. The V gene's germline CDR1 is SGDLS and CDR2 YYNGEE. V shed 2 bases and J 5 bases; nucleotides not matched to a gene: 7. There are 15 residues in the CDR3. The CDR3 DNA reads as TGTGCCAGCAGCGTGTCAGCGGGGAACCACAATGAGCAGTTCTTC. Its protein is CASSVSAGNHNEQFF.

The V and J genes are TRBV5-1 and TRBJ2-5; D unresolved. Germline-derived CDR1 and CDR2 are SGHRS and YFSETQ. This CDR3 spans 13 amino acids. V was trimmed by 6 bases and J by 5 bases, leaving 14 bases between them. CDR3 DNA: TGCGCCAGCAACGTTGGCAGTAAGGAGACCCAGTACTTC. This codes for CASNVGSKETQYF.

The chain employs TRBV30 and TRBJ1-1, with D possibly TRBD1 on 6 matching bases. Trimming took 5 bases from V and 1 from J, leaving 11 bases between them. Germline lookup yields CDR1 GTSNPN and CDR2 SVGIG (reference sequence). The CDR3 contains 13 residues. This CDR3 reads CAWETGKNTEAFF. In nucleotides, the CDR3 is TGTGCCTGGGAGACAGGAAAGAACACTGAAGCTTTCTTT.

This clone showed up just a few times. The chain carries TRBV9 and TRBJ1-1, with D possibly matching TRBD1 (6 bases). CDR1 SGDLS and CDR2 YYNGEE come from the germline V gene. The CDR3 has 15 residues. V was clipped by 2 bases and J by 3 bases, with 14 bases between them. In DNA, the CDR3 is TGTGCCAGCAGCGTGGGGGCTCCAAGTGACACTGAAGCTTTCTTT. Its translation: CASSVGAPSDTEAFF.

In its sample, this clone was seen many times. This rearrangement joins TRBV29-1 to TRBJ2-6, with D perhaps matching TRBD1 (5 bases). The CDR3 spans 15 residues. Trimming removed 8 bases from V and 1 base from J, with 15 bases in between. The germline gives CDR1 SQVTM, CDR2 ANQGSEA. CDR3 protein: CSFSGAGSGANVLTF. Here the CDR3 DNA reads TGCAGCTTCAGTGGGGCCGGGTCTGGGGCCAACGTCCTGACTTTC.

This clone was found a few times. The sample carries other DNA sequences with the same CDR3. J is TRBJ2-5 and V is TRBV5-1; unclear D gene. This CDR3 contains 12 residues. Germline assignment: CDR1 SGHRS and CDR2 YFSETQ. The ends were cut back, 0 bases at V and 3 bases at J, with 3 bases in the middle. The CDR3, as DNA: TGCGCCAGCAGCTTGGGAAAAGAGACCCAGTACTTC. Translated, it gives CASSLGKETQYF.

This clone was recorded a few times. The genes are TRBV30 and TRBJ1-1; the match to TRBD1 covers 9 bases. The CDR3 totals 14 residues. Trimming removed 2 bases from V and 5 bases from J; junction bases left unmatched: 6. CDR1 and CDR2 from the germline V gene are GTSNPN and SVGIG (reference sequence). CDR3 nucleotide sequence: TGTGCCTGGAGTCGGGACAGGGTGAGGACTGAAGCTTTCTTT. The encoded protein is CAWSRDRVRTEAFF.

This clone was found a few times. V usage is TRBV4-1 and J usage is TRBJ1-5; D ambiguous. Looked up from germline, CDR1 is MGHRA and CDR2 is YSYEKL. The CDR3 totals 14 residues. Trimming pared 0 bases from V and 6 bases from J, leaving 9 bases between. The DNA for the CDR3 is TGCGCCAGCAGCCAAGATAGCAGGAGTCAGCCCCAGCATTTT. Amino acids: CASSQDSRSQPQHF.

CDR3 residues: CATSSGGEETQYF. CDR3 DNA sequence: TGTGCCACCTCCTCCGGAGGGGAGGAGACCCAGTACTTC. The chain joins TRBV10-3 to TRBJ2-5; D possibly corresponds to TRBD2 (6 bases). The CDR3 spans 13 residues. The V gene's germline CDR1 is ENHRY and CDR2 SYGVKD. Trimming shortened V by 10 bases and J by 5 bases, and 17 bases separated the two germline ends.

In DNA form, the CDR3 reads TGCGCCAGCAGCCAAGTGTTGTGGGACACTGAAGCTTTCTTT. This sequence encodes CASSQVLWDTEAFF. The V gene is TRBV4-3, the J gene TRBJ1-1; no firm D call. The CDR3 is made up of 14 amino acids. V dropped 1 base and J dropped 3 bases, with 9 bases sitting between them. Germline assignment: CDR1 LGHNA and CDR2 YSLEER.

This CDR3 is CASSQTAVNSPLHF. CDR3 DNA sequence: TGTGCCAGCAGTCAAACGGCGGTAAATTCACCCCTCCACTTT. This rearrangement joins TRBV27 to TRBJ1-6; no reliable D call. V was trimmed by 5 bases and J by 7 bases, leaving 12 bases between them. Germline V lookup: CDR1 MNHEY, CDR2 SMNVEV (reference sequence). The CDR3 loop spans 14 amino acids.

The rearrangement links TRBV2 to TRBJ1-3, with D uncertain. Trimming shortened V by 5 bases and J by 0 bases, and 11 bases separated the two germline ends. The CDR3 length is 15 residues. Germline values: CDR1 SNHLY, CDR2 FYNNEI. Written as DNA, the CDR3 is TGTGCCAGCAGTTCTACACCTAGCTCTGGAAACACCATATATTTT. This codes for CASSSTPSSGNTIYF.

This clone came up a few times. This sequence joins TRBV2 and TRBJ1-6; D uncertain. This CDR3 is 15 amino acids long. The V end was cut by 9 bases, the J end by 9 bases, with 21 bases between. The germline V gene encodes CDR1 SNHLY and CDR2 FYNNEI. The chain's CDR3 is CASRGEVGKSSPLHF. CDR3 nucleotides: TGTGCCAGTCGGGGAGAGGTGGGAAAAAGTTCACCCCTCCACTTT.

This clone showed up just a few times. This rearrangement joins TRBV5-6 to TRBJ1-2; 8 bases align to TRBD1. J gave up 0 bases and V 4 bases, and 11 bases lay outside the gene matches. The V gene's germline CDR1 is SGHDT and CDR2 YYEEEE. The CDR3 is 17 residues long. The CDR3 loop is CASSGHRGSTSNYGYTF. DNA of the CDR3: TGTGCCAGCAGCGGCCACAGGGGGTCCACTTCTAACTATGGCTACACCTTC.